The 25 T cell receptor beta chains in this list originate from one sample, sequenced in a study of T-cell reconstitution after alpha-beta-depleted transplantation in children. Preparation of the TCRbeta library was carried out with unique molecular identifiers. One entry per CDR3 protein, called by TCRdb with MiXCR from the PCR reads. The repertoire holds approximately 340,000 distinct CDR3 sequences, with 10% to 13% as singletons. The source material was PBMCs from the stem cell graft donor, sampled from the stem cell graft. The receptors here all came from a human donor who donated a stem cell graft to a child with acute lymphoblastic leukemia.

The CDR3 DNA sequence: TGTGCCAGAGAGCCAGCAGTGACAGTAGCGTTCCGGTATAATTCACCCCTCCACTTT. Its protein product is CAREPAVTVAFRYNSPLHF. The chain combines TRBV12-3 or TRBV12-4 with TRBJ1-6, with a weak D call TRBD1 (5 bases). The CDR3 runs 19 residues. Deletions cut 9 bases from V and 4 bases from J, with 28 bases between.

This clonotype was counted a few times. The chain has TRBV18 and TRBJ2-2; D is unresolved. The CDR3 consists of 16 residues. Germline CDR1 KGHSH, CDR2 LQKENI. Trimming pared 2 bases from V and 4 bases from J, leaving 14 bases between. Here the CDR3 DNA reads TGTGCCAGCTCACCAATCTCATCGGAATCCACCGGGGAGCTGTTTTTT. This encodes CASSPISSESTGELFF. Filled out from reference TRBV18 and TRBJ2-2, the complete variable domain reads NAGVMQNPRHLVRRRGQEARLRCSPMKGHSHVYWYRQLPEEGLKFMVYLQKENIIDESGMPKERFSAEFPKEGPSILRIQQVVRGDSAAYFCASSPISSESTGELFFGEGSRLTVL.

V is TRBV6-1 and J is TRBJ2-2; 7 bases map to TRBD1. The trim removed 3 bases at V and 4 bases at J, leaving 2 bases unmatched. The CDR3 runs 14 residues. Germline V gene sequence: CDR1 MNHNS, CDR2 SASEGT. The CDR3 loop reads CASSDPGGTGELFF. For the CDR3, the DNA is TGTGCCAGCAGTGATCCAGGGGGCACCGGGGAGCTGTTTTTT.

This clonotype has just a few counts. V gene TRBV7-9 combines with J gene TRBJ2-1; 7 bases are shared with TRBD1. The CDR3 loop spans 14 amino acids. After removal of 1 base from V and 4 bases from J, the junction contained 1 base not matched to a gene. Per germline, CDR1 SEHNR and CDR2 FQNEAQ (reference sequence). In DNA form, the CDR3 reads TGTGCCAGCAGCTTAGAGGGGGCGTACAATGAGCAGTTCTTC. It encodes CASSLEGAYNEQFF.

The chain is built from TRBV27 and TRBJ2-5, with 8 bases that match TRBD1. Unmatched junction bases numbered 12, after V lost 4 bases and J lost 5 bases. CDR1 MNHEY and CDR2 SMNVEV come from the germline V gene (reference sequence). This CDR3 has 16 residues. CDR3 loop: CASSSPQGAVDETQYF. The DNA of the CDR3 is TGTGCCAGCAGTTCCCCTCAGGGGGCGGTGGACGAGACCCAGTACTTC.

This clonotype was counted a few times. The V call is TRBV27, the J call TRBJ2-3, with 9 bases that match TRBD1. The CDR3 runs to 15 residues. CDR1 is MNHEY and CDR2 is SMNVEV in the germline V gene (reference sequence). Trimming took 5 bases from V and 4 from J; bases not matched to a gene: 7. CDR3 sequence reads: CASSTTGTGSDTQYF. DNA of the CDR3: TGTGCCAGCAGTACCACCGGGACAGGGTCAGATACGCAGTATTTT.

In its sample, this clonotype was seen a few times. The V gene is TRBV11-2, the J gene TRBJ2-1, with TRBD2 matching 9 bases. This CDR3 contains 15 residues. V shed 5 bases, J shed 6 bases, and the junction held 8 bases outside the gene matches. CDR1 and CDR2 (germline): SGHAT, FQNNGV. For the CDR3, the DNA is TGTGCCAGCAGCACTCTAGCGGGGCCCTTCAATGAGCAGTTCTTC. Amino acids: CASSTLAGPFNEQFF.

This clonotype was seen a few times. This chain uses TRBV20-1 with TRBJ1-5; D gene uncertain. Germline V gene sequence: CDR1 DFQATT, CDR2 SNEGSKA (reference sequence). V lost 2 bases and J lost 5, with 19 bases in between. The CDR3 runs to 16 residues. The CDR3: CSARIPSPTPHQPQHF. In DNA, the CDR3 is TGCAGTGCTAGAATTCCATCTCCAACCCCCCATCAGCCCCAGCATTTT.

The V and J genes are TRBV27 and TRBJ1-2, with D perhaps matching TRBD1 (6 bases). This CDR3 region has 13 residues. The V and J ends lost 6 bases and 4 bases respectively, with 12 bases between them. In germline, CDR1 is MNHEY, CDR2 SMNVEV (reference sequence). CDR3 residues: CASRRGVFYGYTF. In DNA form, the CDR3 reads TGTGCCAGCAGGAGGGGGGTCTTCTATGGCTACACCTTC.

This clonotype was seen a handful of times. V is TRBV18 and J is TRBJ2-7, with no clear D. V shed 3 bases and J shed 4 bases, with 4 bases lying between them. Germline V gives CDR1 KGHSH, CDR2 LQKENI. The CDR3 runs to 11 residues. CDR3 DNA sequence: TGTGCCAGCTCACCTCAGTACGAGCAGTACTTC. As protein: CASSPQYEQYF.

This clonotype was seen many times. The V gene is TRBV29-1, the J gene TRBJ2-7; D is ambiguous. The CDR3 length is 12 residues. The V end lost 3 bases, the J end lost 2 bases, and 8 bases lay between the germline ends. Per germline, CDR1 SQVTM and CDR2 ANQGSEA. CDR3 amino acids: CSVDYGTYEQYF. CDR3 bases: TGCAGCGTTGACTACGGAACCTACGAGCAGTACTTC.

The chain recombines TRBV6-5 with TRBJ2-5, with D hard to call. The ends were cut back, 3 bases at V and 5 bases at J, with 10 bases in the middle. Germline-derived CDR1 and CDR2 are MNHEY and SVGAGI. The CDR3 totals 13 residues. The CDR3 bases are TGTGCCAGCAGTTATCGTGGTTTTGAGACCCAGTACTTC. Residues: CASSYRGFETQYF.

This rearrangement joins TRBV7-9 to TRBJ2-3; no clear D. The CDR3 contains 16 residues. The germline CDR1 and CDR2 sequences are SEHNR and FQNEAQ (reference sequence). V gave up 5 bases and J gave up 0 bases, with 15 bases separating them. CDR3 sequence: CASSVGVSTSTDTQYF. In DNA, the CDR3 is TGTGCCAGCAGCGTTGGCGTTAGCACTAGCACAGATACGCAGTATTTT. The entire variable domain, with the rest obtained from reference TRBV7-9 and TRBJ2-3, is as follows: DTGVSQNPRHKITKRGQNVTFRCDPISEHNRLYWYRQTLGQGPEFLTYFQNEAQLEKSRLLSDRFSAERPKGSFSTLEIQRTEQGDSAMYLCASSVGVSTSTDTQYFGPGTRLTVL.

The chain has TRBV20-1 and TRBJ2-2; 11 nucleotides agree with TRBD2. Germline CDR1 and CDR2: DFQATT and SNEGSKA (reference sequence). The CDR3 covers 15 residues. V lost 5 bases, J lost 2 bases, and 4 bases stayed unmatched. In DNA form, the CDR3 reads TGCAGTGCTTCACTAGCGGGGGCTAACACCGGGGAGCTGTTTTTT. Protein product: CSASLAGANTGELFF.

The J gene is TRBJ2-7, the V gene TRBV10-2; 12 nucleotides match TRBD2. After removal of 8 bases from V and 3 bases from J, the junction contained 8 bases not matched to a gene. CDR3 length: 15 residues. Germline values: CDR1 WSHSY, CDR2 SAAADI. In DNA form, the CDR3 reads TGCGCCAGCCGACCACTAGCGGGGGGTGTCTACGAGCAGTACTTC. Protein product: CASRPLAGGVYEQYF.

This clonotype was observed a handful of times. The chain couples TRBV5-1 to TRBJ2-1; TRBD2 matches at 12 bases. Germline loops: CDR1 SGHRS, CDR2 YFSETQ. The CDR3 is 17 amino acids. After removal of 3 bases from V and 5 bases from J, the junction contained 9 bases not matched to a gene. The CDR3 reads CASSSKRLAGDNNEQFF. Written as DNA, the CDR3 is TGCGCCAGCAGCTCTAAACGACTAGCGGGAGATAACAATGAGCAGTTCTTC.

This clonotype was counted many times. The chain is built from TRBV4-3 and TRBJ2-7; D possibly corresponds to TRBD1 (6 bases). Germline CDR1 and CDR2: LGHNA and YSLEER. Trimming took off 2 bases at V and 0 bases at J, with 8 bases between the two ends. The CDR3 totals 14 residues. CDR3 sequence (DNA): TGCGCCAGCAGCCAACTAGGGGGCTCCTACGAGCAGTACTTC. This encodes CASSQLGGSYEQYF.

This clonotype was counted many times. The rearrangement uses TRBV9 and TRBJ2-2, with D unclear. V shed 0 bases and J shed 9 bases, with 9 bases lying between them. The germline V gene has CDR1 SGDLS and CDR2 YYNGEE. The CDR3 spans 13 residues. The CDR3 protein is CASSVGSARELFF. In nucleotides, the CDR3 is TGTGCCAGCAGCGTAGGAAGTGCGCGGGAGCTGTTTTTT.

This clonotype was observed a few times. J is TRBJ2-7 and V is TRBV7-9; 8 nucleotides agree with TRBD1. Germline CDR1 is SEHNR and CDR2 is FQNEAQ (reference sequence). CDR3 length: 15 residues. Losses at the gene ends were 4 bases for V and 2 bases for J; bases not matched to a gene: 7. The CDR3 loop is CASSSNRGNPYEQYF. CDR3 sequence (DNA): TGTGCCAGCAGCTCGAACAGGGGGAATCCCTACGAGCAGTACTTC.

There are a few counts of this clonotype. This sequence joins TRBV6-1 and TRBJ2-7, with D perhaps TRBD1 (6 bases). The CDR3 consists of 14 residues. V shed 11 bases and J shed 4 bases, with 21 bases lying between them. In germline, CDR1 is MNHNS, CDR2 SASEGT. The CDR3 protein is CACTYGTSAYEQYF. In DNA form, the CDR3 reads TGTGCCTGCACCTATGGGACATCGGCTTACGAGCAGTACTTC.

The rearrangement uses TRBV27 and TRBJ2-5; 10 bases match TRBD2. The ends lost 0 bases at V and 2 bases at J; junction bases unmatched: 9. Per germline, CDR1 MNHEY and CDR2 SMNVEV (reference sequence). The CDR3 has 18 amino acids. CDR3 sequence: CASSLSSLAGFEQETQYF. CDR3 coding DNA: TGTGCCAGCAGTTTATCATCACTAGCGGGATTTGAACAAGAGACCCAGTACTTC.

The chain carries TRBV5-6 and TRBJ2-7; D is possibly TRBD2 (6 bases). The CDR3 loop spans 15 amino acids. Per the germline V gene, CDR1 is SGHDT and CDR2 is YYEEEE. With 1 base removed from V and 2 bases from J, the gap between germline ends came to 13 bases. Here the CDR3 reads CASSLFQRVPYEQYF. The DNA for the CDR3 is TGTGCCAGCAGCTTGTTCCAGCGGGTTCCCTACGAGCAGTACTTC.

This chain uses TRBV7-9 with TRBJ2-7; unclear D gene. With 4 bases removed from V and 0 bases from J, the gap between germline ends came to 10 bases. The germline CDR1 and CDR2 sequences are SEHNR and FQNEAQ (reference sequence). This CDR3 region has 14 residues. Written as DNA, the CDR3 is TGTGCCAGCAGCTCGAGACGGAGCTCCTACGAGCAGTACTTC. It specifies CASSSRRSSYEQYF.

CDR3 bases: TGTGCCAGCAGCCTCTTTGGACAGGGGGGATTAAGCCCTAACAATGAGCAGTTCTTC. Translating it yields CASSLFGQGGLSPNNEQFF. The chain is built from TRBV11-2 and TRBJ2-1, with TRBD1 identical over 10 bases. Germline trimming cut 5 bases from V and 5 bases from J; bases unmatched to any gene: 18. The V gene's germline CDR1 is SGHAT and CDR2 FQNNGV. The CDR3 totals 19 residues.

At least ten counts were recorded for this clonotype. The chain uses TRBV12-3 or TRBV12-4 and TRBJ2-6; D not resolved. The ends were cut back, 1 base at V and 0 bases at J, with 10 bases in the middle. The CDR3 has 17 residues. This CDR3 reads CASSLELTHSGANVLTF. Written as DNA, the CDR3 is TGTGCCAGCAGTTTAGAACTTACACACTCTGGGGCCAACGTCCTGACTTTC.